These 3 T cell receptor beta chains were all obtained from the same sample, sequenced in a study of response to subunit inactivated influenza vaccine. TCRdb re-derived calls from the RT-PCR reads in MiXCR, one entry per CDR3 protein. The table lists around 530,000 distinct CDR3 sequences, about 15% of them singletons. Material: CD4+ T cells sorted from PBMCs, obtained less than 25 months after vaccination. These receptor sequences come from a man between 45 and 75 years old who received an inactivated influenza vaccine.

The chain's CDR3 is CASSHVRTTRAEYEQYF. CDR3 in DNA: TGTGCCAGCAGCCATGTACGGACCACGAGAGCCGAATACGAGCAGTACTTC. The chain joins TRBV7-9 to TRBJ2-7; D is ambiguous. The V gene's germline CDR1 is SEHNR and CDR2 FQNEAQ (reference sequence). V was pared by 5 bases and J by 4 bases, with 24 bases between. The CDR3 has 17 residues. Full variable domain (outside the CDR3, taken from reference TRBV7-9 and TRBJ2-7): DTGVSQNPRHKITKRGQNVTFRCDPISEHNRLYWYRQTLGQGPEFLTYFQNEAQLEKSRLLSDRFSAERPKGSFSTLEIQRTEQGDSAMYLCASSHVRTTRAEYEQYFGPGTRLTVT.

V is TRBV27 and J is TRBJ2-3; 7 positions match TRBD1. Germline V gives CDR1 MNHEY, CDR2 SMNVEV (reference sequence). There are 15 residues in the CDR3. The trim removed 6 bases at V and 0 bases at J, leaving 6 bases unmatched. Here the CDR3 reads CASRYRGWSTDTQYF. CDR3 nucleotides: TGTGCCAGCAGATACAGGGGATGGAGCACAGATACGCAGTATTTT.

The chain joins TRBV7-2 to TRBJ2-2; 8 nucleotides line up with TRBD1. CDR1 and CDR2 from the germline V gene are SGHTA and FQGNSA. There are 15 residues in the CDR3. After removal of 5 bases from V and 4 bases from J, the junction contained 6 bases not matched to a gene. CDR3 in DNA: TGTGCCAGCAGCCTGGACAGGGTAATCACCGGGGAGCTGTTTTTT. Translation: CASSLDRVITGELFF.